This TCR beta chain was captured in a study of cytomegalovirus exposure and HLA in healthy donors. It was with 60 Vbeta and 13 Jbeta primers that the PCR ran. Profiling relied on immunoSEQ multiplex PCR, and the TCRdb table lists in-frame clones only, not all of them. The ten most abundant clones cover less than 20% of a sample with around 65,000 clones. Sequenced input: PBMCs. The receptor's source is a boy aged 10-17 years in good health and CMV-seronegative.

CDR3 nucleotides: TGTGCCAGCAGCCCACGAGGGGGGGGCGGGAACACCGGGGAGCTGTTTTTT. Its protein is CASSPRGGGGNTGELFF. The chain is built from TRBV9 and TRBJ2-2; TRBD2 might be the D (7 bases). Trimming shortened V by 4 bases and J by 1 base, and 17 bases separated the two germline ends. Per the germline V gene, CDR1 is SGDLS and CDR2 is YYNGEE. The length of the CDR3 is 17 residues. The full variable domain, with the rest looked up from reference TRBV9 and TRBJ2-2, is DSGVTQTPKHLITATGQRVTLRCSPRSGDLSVYWYQQSLDQGLQFLIQYYNGEERAKGNILERFSAQQFPDLHSELNLSSLELGDSALYFCASSPRGGGGNTGELFFGEGSRLTVL.